The present TCR beta chain was sequenced within a study of blood T cell repertoires in COVID-19. Data came from immunoSEQ multiplex PCR; TCRdb stores just in-frame clones and leaves some out. The table records about 68,000 clones, approximately 90% of them present only once. V lost 0 bases to trimming and J lost 0 bases; unmatched junction nucleotides: 2. This CDR3 comprises 15 residues. This clonotype originated in a young man with acute or convalescent COVID-19. Sample: peripheral blood. The chain has TRBV23-1 and TRBJ2-7; 7 nucleotides line up with TRBD2. TRBV23-1 is known as an ORF, though its function is uncertain. CDR3 protein: CASSQSGGNSYEQYF. CDR3 DNA sequence: TGCGCCAGCAGTCAATCGGGGGGGAACTCCTACGAGCAGTACTTC.